This TCR beta chain was identified in a study of memory CD4+ T cells and cytomegalovirus serostatus. On the study more broadly: Of the healthy Belgian adults, 9 or 10 were CMV seropositive and about two dozen seronegative.

The sort gate was single viable CD3+CD4+CD8-CD45RO+ cells for memory CD4+ T cells. Positive selection with CD4 microbeads enriched total CD4+ T cells. In this sample, this clone turned up once. The antigen is undetermined. Clones were sequenced by immunoSEQ multiplex PCR, and TCRdb holds only the in-frame ones, with some missing. The sample carries some 40,000 clones, around 80% recorded once. Trimming shortened V by 0 bases and J by 5 bases, and 11 bases separated the two germline ends. Germline values: CDR1 SGHRS, CDR2 YFSETQ. CDR3 size: 14 residues. Findings and caveats of the study: Repertoires predicted CMV serostatus with median bootstrapped AUC of roughly 0.95. The CMV-associated TCR signature appears largely within the CD4+ memory repertoire.

Sequencing input: memory CD4+ T cells from blood. The rearrangement joins TRBV5-1 to TRBJ2-5; D tentatively reads TRBD1 or TRBD2 (5 bases each). The receptor was isolated from an adult in good health and CMV-seropositive. The chain's CDR3 is CASSLERGAETQYF. The CDR3 DNA is TGCGCCAGCAGCTTGGAGAGGGGTGCGGAGACCCAGTACTTC.